This is a list of T cell receptor beta chains from one sample in a study of PD-1 blockade in classical Hodgkin lymphoma. This table comes from immunoSEQ multiplex PCR, and its TCRdb copy is limited to in-frame clones, with some not included. The data hold about 20,000 clones, with approximately 80% observed a single time. Specimen: peripheral blood mononuclear cells (PBMCs), collected before the fourth cycle of nivolumab. These receptors were taken from a human donor with classical Hodgkin lymphoma. CDR3s include the opening cysteine and the closing phenylalanine or tryptophan. D genes are given only for firm matches. Rows give clone size only sometimes, using once, few, many, or a class for an expanded clone.

D	size	V	J	CDR3	DNA
-	-	TRBV10-3	TRBJ1-5	CAISGREGMKPQHF	TGTGCCATCAGTGGGAGGGAGGGGATGAAGCCCCAGCATTTT
-	-	TRBV29-1	TRBJ1-2	CSVEGNSDPNYGYTF	TGCAGCGTTGAAGGAAACAGCGATCCTAACTATGGCTACACCTTC
-	medium-sized	TRBV2	TRBJ2-7	CASSEGGSYEQYF	TGTGCCAGCAGTGAAGGGGGATCCTACGAGCAGTACTTC
TRBD1	-	TRBV2	TRBJ2-5	CARSSGGQGTETQYF	TGTGCCAGATCCTCAGGGGGACAGGGTACGGAGACCCAGTACTTC
TRBD1	once	TRBV19	TRBJ1-1	CASSLDRELNTEAFF	TGTGCCAGTAGTCTCGACAGGGAGTTAAACACTGAAGCTTTCTTT
-	once	TRBV7-9	TRBJ2-7	CASSFHSSYEQYF	TGTGCCAGCAGCTTCCACAGCTCCTACGAGCAGTACTTC
-	-	TRBV29-1	TRBJ2-5	CSVALTPQETQYF	TGCAGCGTTGCCCTCACCCCCCAAGAGACCCAGTACTTC
TRBD2	-	TRBV5-1	TRBJ2-3	CASSLGTSGTSTDTQYF	TGCGCCAGCAGCTTGGGGACTAGCGGAACTAGCACAGATACGCAGTATTTT
-	-	TRBV5-1	TRBJ2-5	CASSLAQSRAQYF	TGCGCCAGCAGCTTGGCCCAGTCCCGGGCCCAGTACTTC
TRBD1	once	TRBV5-1	TRBJ1-1	CASSPQGTSTEAFF	TGCGCCAGCAGCCCACAGGGGACGAGCACTGAAGCTTTCTTT
TRBD1	-	TRBV15	TRBJ1-2	CATRRQGSYGYTF	TGTGCCACCAGAAGACAGGGAAGCTATGGCTACACCTTC
-	-	TRBV9	TRBJ2-7	CASSVSQNPYEQYF	TGTGCCAGCAGCGTTTCACAAAACCCCTACGAGCAGTACTTC
-	-	TRBV9	TRBJ2-3	CASSPRTGTDTQYF	TGTGCCAGCAGCCCTCGGACAGGCACAGATACGCAGTATTTT
TRBD1	-	TRBV15	TRBJ2-1	CATSEGTGSNEQFF	TGTGCCACCAGCGAGGGGACAGGGTCCAATGAGCAGTTCTTC
-	-	TRBV6-5	TRBJ1-1	CASSSDRSQAFF	TGTGCCAGCAGTTCGGACCGGTCCCAAGCTTTCTTT
-	-	TRBV27	TRBJ2-5	CASSLSDPRIFGWETQYF	TGTGCCAGCAGTTTATCAGACCCCAGGATCTTTGGATGGGAGACCCAGTACTTC
-	medium-sized	TRBV7-9	TRBJ2-7	CAGDRGYEQYF	TGTGCCGGCGACAGAGGCTACGAGCAGTACTTC
TRBD1	few	TRBV7-3	TRBJ2-1	CASSSMDRGQGEQFF	TGTGCCAGCAGCTCCATGGACAGGGGGCAAGGTGAGCAGTTCTTC
-	-	TRBV7-9	TRBJ2-7	CASSLGTLTYEQYF	TGTGCCAGCAGCTTAGGGACACTTACCTACGAGCAGTACTTC
-	few	TRBV2	TRBJ1-4	CASSERRINEKLFF	TGTGCCAGCAGTGAACGGAGAATTAATGAAAAACTGTTTTTT
-	medium-sized	TRBV2	TRBJ2-7	CASTAGFSYEQYF	TGTGCCAGCACTGCGGGTTTCTCCTACGAGCAGTACTTC
TRBD1	-	TRBV7-2	TRBJ2-5	CASSRTGGETQYF	TGTGCCAGCAGCCGGACAGGGGGAGAGACCCAGTACTTC
-	-	TRBV25-1	TRBJ1-3	CASSGIAGNTIYF	TGTGCCAGCAGTGGTATAGCTGGAAACACCATATATTTT
TRBD1	-	TRBV29-1	TRBJ2-7	CSVAVGTGLYEQYF	TGCAGCGTCGCGGTAGGGACAGGGCTTTACGAGCAGTACTTC
TRBD1	-	TRBV5-1	TRBJ2-3	CASSLVGQGGTDTQYF	TGCGCCAGCAGCTTGGTAGGACAGGGAGGAACAGATACGCAGTATTTT
TRBD1	few	TRBV27	TRBJ2-7	CASSPFLGTGGAYEQYF	TGTGCCAGCAGTCCCTTTTTAGGGACAGGGGGAGCCTACGAGCAGTACTTC
TRBD1	few	TRBV5-4	TRBJ2-3	CASRPDRGVNTQYF	TGTGCCAGCAGACCCGACAGGGGGGTGAATACGCAGTATTTT
TRBD1	-	TRBV9	TRBJ2-7	CASGQEGQGAYEQYF	TGTGCCAGCGGCCAAGAGGGACAGGGGGCCTACGAGCAGTACTTC
-	-	TRBV5-4	TRBJ1-4	CASSLAGGQNEKLFF	TGTGCCAGCAGCTTGGCTGGGGGCCAGAATGAAAAACTGTTTTTT
TRBD1	-	TRBV5-6	TRBJ1-2	CASSRTGEHGYTF	TGTGCCAGCAGCAGAACAGGGGAGCATGGCTACACCTTC
-	few	TRBV18	TRBJ1-5	CASSPNNQPQHF	TGTGCCAGCTCACCTAATAATCAGCCCCAGCATTTT
TRBD2	-	TRBV11-1	TRBJ2-7	CASSLGGDSSGQYF	TGTGCCAGCAGCTTGGGGGGGGACTCAAGCGGGCAGTACTTC
TRBD2	-	TRBV27	TRBJ2-3	CASRTAGTTDTQYF	TGTGCCAGCAGGACAGCGGGAACCACAGATACGCAGTATTTT
-	few	TRBV9	TRBJ2-7	CASSPDPRGSYEQYF	TGTGCCAGCAGCCCGGATCCTCGTGGCTCCTACGAGCAGTACTTC
-	-	TRBV7-8	TRBJ1-2	CASSLGGVAGYTF	TGTGCCAGCAGCTTAGGGGGGGTGGCTGGCTACACCTTC